This TCR beta chain came from a study of blood T cell repertoires in COVID-19. Study details: PBMCs, B-cell-depleted T cells, or T cells were the source of the cDNA or gDNA that made up the material.

In germline, CDR1 is SGHTS, CDR2 YDEGEE. The CDR3 totals 14 residues. V dropped 4 bases and J dropped 5; count of bases not matched to a gene: 4. Data came from immunoSEQ multiplex PCR; TCRdb stores just in-frame clones and leaves some out. Of 200,000 to 250,000 clones listed, approximately 80% are singletons. Allocation to cohorts depended on clinical history reported by the participants. The study counted Cohort 3 donors as recovered given two negative PCRs, clearance, or symptom resolution. Specimen: PBMCs or T cells enriched from blood (not recorded which). The clonotype comes from an older woman who had recovered from COVID-19. This chain connects TRBV5-8 to TRBJ1-1, with TRBD1 matching over 11 bases. The CDR3 reads CASSRTGGVTEAFF. CDR3 nucleotide sequence: TGTGCCAGCAGCCGGACAGGGGGCGTGACTGAAGCTTTCTTT.